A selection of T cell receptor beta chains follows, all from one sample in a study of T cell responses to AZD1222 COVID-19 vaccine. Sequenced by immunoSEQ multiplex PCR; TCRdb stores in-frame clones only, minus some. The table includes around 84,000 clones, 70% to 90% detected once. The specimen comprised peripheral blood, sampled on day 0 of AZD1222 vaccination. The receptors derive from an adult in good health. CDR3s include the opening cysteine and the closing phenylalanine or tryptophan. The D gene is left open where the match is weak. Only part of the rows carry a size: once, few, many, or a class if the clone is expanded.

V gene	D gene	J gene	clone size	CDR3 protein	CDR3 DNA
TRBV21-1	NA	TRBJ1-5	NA	CASSKVIGGAFQPQHF	TGTGCCAGCAGCAAAGTAATAGGGGGGGCGTTTCAGCCCCAGCATTTT
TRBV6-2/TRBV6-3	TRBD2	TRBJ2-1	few	CASSPGRGGGSYNEQFF	TGTGCCAGCAGCCCTGGGCGGGGGGGAGGATCCTACAATGAGCAGTTCTTC
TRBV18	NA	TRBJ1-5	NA	CASSPLGLGEPLGSFNQPQHF	TGTGCCAGCTCACCACTAGGGCTCGGAGAACCTTTAGGGAGTTTTAATCAGCCCCAGCATTTT
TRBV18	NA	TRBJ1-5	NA	CASSPPGSGGRNQPQHF	TGTGCCAGCTCACCACCAGGGTCTGGGGGGCGCAATCAGCCCCAGCATTTT
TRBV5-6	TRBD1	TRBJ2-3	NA	CASSYATGPHSQYF	TGTGCCAGCAGCTACGCGACAGGGCCCCACTCGCAGTATTTT
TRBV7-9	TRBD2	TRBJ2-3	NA	CASSLGLAGIDTQYF	TGTGCCAGCAGCCTGGGACTAGCGGGGATAGATACGCAGTATTTT
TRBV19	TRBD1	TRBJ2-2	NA	CASSAQQGALTGELFF	TGTGCCAGTAGCGCTCAACAGGGGGCTTTAACCGGGGAGCTGTTTTTT
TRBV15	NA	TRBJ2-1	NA	CATAARWSDNEQFF	TGTGCCACCGCGGCTAGATGGAGTGACAATGAGCAGTTCTTC
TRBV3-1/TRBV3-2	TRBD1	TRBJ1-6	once	CASSHGQGNSPLHF	TGTGCCAGCAGTCATGGACAGGGGAATTCACCCCTCCACTTT
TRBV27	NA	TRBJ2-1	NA	CASSLRDTYNEQFF	TGTGCCAGCAGTTTACGGGACACCTACAATGAGCAGTTCTTC
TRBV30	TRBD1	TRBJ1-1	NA	CAWSAAWVQGAGTEAFF	TGTGCCTGGAGTGCAGCCTGGGTTCAGGGGGCAGGCACTGAAGCTTTCTTT
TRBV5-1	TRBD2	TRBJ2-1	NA	CASSLTSGSTYEQFF	TGCGCCAGCAGCTTAACTAGCGGGAGTACCTATGAGCAGTTCTTC
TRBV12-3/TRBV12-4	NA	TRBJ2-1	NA	CASSYRGKDEQFF	TGTGCCAGCAGTTACCGGGGAAAGGATGAGCAGTTCTTC
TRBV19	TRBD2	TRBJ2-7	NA	CASSMGGGGRTNEQYF	TGTGCCAGTAGTATGGGGGGTGGCGGGAGAACGAACGAGCAGTACTTC
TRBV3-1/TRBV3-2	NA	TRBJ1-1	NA	CASSQDTGPGTEAFF	TGTGCCAGCAGCCAAGACACAGGGCCGGGCACTGAAGCTTTCTTT
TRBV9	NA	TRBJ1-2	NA	CASDKGGGNYGYTF	TGTGCCAGCGATAAGGGCGGTGGAAACTATGGCTACACCTTC
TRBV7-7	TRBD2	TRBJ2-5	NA	CASSPGLAGGRETQYF	TGTGCTAGCAGCCCCGGCCTAGCGGGAGGGCGAGAGACCCAGTACTTC
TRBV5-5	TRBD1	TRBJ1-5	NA	CASSLGLTGGQPQHF	TGTGCCAGCAGCTTGGGTTTGACAGGGGGACAGCCCCAGCATTTT
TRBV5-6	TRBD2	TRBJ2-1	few	CASSLGLAGVSNEQFF	TGTGCCAGCAGCTTGGGACTAGCGGGAGTGAGCAATGAGCAGTTCTTC
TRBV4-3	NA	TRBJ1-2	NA	CASSQPDRAGYGYTF	TGCGCCAGCAGCCAACCGGACAGAGCGGGCTATGGCTACACCTTC
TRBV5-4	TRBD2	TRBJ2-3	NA	CASSSGLEGTDTQYF	TGTGCCAGCAGCTCCGGACTAGAAGGCACAGATACGCAGTATTTT
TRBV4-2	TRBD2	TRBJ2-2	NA	CASSQDRLAGGPGELFF	TGTGCCAGCAGCCAAGATCGGCTAGCGGGAGGTCCCGGGGAGCTGTTTTTT
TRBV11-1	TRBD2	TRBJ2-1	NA	CASSRTSGVNNEQFF	TGTGCCAGCAGCCGTACTAGCGGAGTTAACAATGAGCAGTTCTTC
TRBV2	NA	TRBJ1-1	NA	CASTSWGGDTEAFF	TGTGCCAGCACAAGCTGGGGTGGGGACACTGAAGCTTTCTTT
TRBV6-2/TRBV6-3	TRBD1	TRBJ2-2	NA	CASSYPRTGGVTGELFF	TGTGCCAGCAGTTACCCCCGGACAGGGGGCGTCACCGGGGAGCTGTTTTTT
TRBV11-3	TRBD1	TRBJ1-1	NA	CASSPGQGYMNTEAFF	TGTGCCAGCAGCCCGGGACAGGGGTACATGAACACTGAAGCTTTCTTT
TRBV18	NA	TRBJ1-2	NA	CASSVRDGGGYTF	TGTGCCAGCTCCGTCCGAGACGGAGGTGGTTACACCTTC
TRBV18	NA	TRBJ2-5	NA	CASSPPTWETQYF	TGTGCCAGCTCACCACCGACCTGGGAGACCCAGTACTTC
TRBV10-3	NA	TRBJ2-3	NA	CAISNRAMNEDTQYF	TGTGCCATCAGTAACAGGGCTATGAACGAGGATACGCAGTATTTT
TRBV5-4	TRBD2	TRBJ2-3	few	CASSFTLRTSGTDTQYF	TGTGCCAGCAGCTTTACTCTCCGGACTAGCGGCACAGATACGCAGTATTTT
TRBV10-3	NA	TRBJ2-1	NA	CAIRRDGAGQFF	TGTGCCATCCGGCGGGACGGCGCGGGGCAGTTCTTC
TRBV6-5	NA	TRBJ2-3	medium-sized	CASSYSRDGADTQYF	TGTGCCAGCAGTTACTCTCGGGACGGGGCAGATACGCAGTATTTT
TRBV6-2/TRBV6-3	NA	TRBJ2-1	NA	CASSYVGRRTHNEQFF	TGTGCCAGCAGTTACGTGGGCCGTCGCACCCACAATGAGCAGTTCTTC
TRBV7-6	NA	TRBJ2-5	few	CASSFEPLKQETQYF	TGTGCCAGCAGCTTCGAGCCGTTAAAGCAAGAGACCCAGTACTTC
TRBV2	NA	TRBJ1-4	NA	CASRIDSNNEKLFF	TGTGCCAGCAGAATCGACAGTAATAATGAAAAACTGTTTTTT
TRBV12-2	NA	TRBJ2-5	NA	CASRTRNGPVVRETQYF	TGTGCAAGTCGCACCCGAAACGGACCAGTGGTAAGAGAGACCCAGTACTTC
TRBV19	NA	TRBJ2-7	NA	CASSPKTGSRYEQYF	TGTGCCAGTAGCCCGAAAACAGGGAGTCGTTACGAGCAGTACTTC
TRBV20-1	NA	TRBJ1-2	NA	CSAAQRNGYTF	TGCAGTGCCGCACAACGGAATGGCTACACCTTC
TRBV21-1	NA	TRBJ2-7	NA	CASSKVRPKTYEQYF	TGTGCCAGCAGCAAAGTAAGACCTAAGACCTACGAGCAGTACTTC
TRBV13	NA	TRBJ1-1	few	CASSLNPGGLGVEAFF	TGTGCCAGCAGCCTCAATCCGGGAGGCCTAGGCGTTGAAGCTTTCTTT
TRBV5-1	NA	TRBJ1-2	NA	CASSLDQGVGYGYTF	TGCGCCAGCAGCTTGGACCAGGGTGTGGGCTATGGCTACACCTTC
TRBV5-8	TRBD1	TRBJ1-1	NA	CASSFGGTVTEAFF	TGTGCCAGCAGCTTCGGGGGGACAGTCACTGAAGCTTTCTTT
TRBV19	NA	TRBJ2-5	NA	CASSPRLGGETQYF	TGTGCCAGTAGTCCTAGACTAGGAGGAGAGACCCAGTACTTC
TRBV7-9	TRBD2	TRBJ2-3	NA	CASSLVTTSGRWGTDTQYF	TGTGCCAGCAGCTTAGTGACGACTAGCGGGAGGTGGGGCACAGATACGCAGTATTTT
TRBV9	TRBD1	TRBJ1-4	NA	CASSTYQGVGEKLFF	TGTGCCAGCAGCACCTACCAGGGGGTTGGGGAAAAACTGTTTTTT
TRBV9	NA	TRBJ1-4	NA	CASNFGTDEGKLFF	TGTGCCAGCAACTTCGGGACGGACGAGGGAAAACTGTTTTTT
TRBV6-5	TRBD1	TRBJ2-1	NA	CASRDRDNEQFF	TGTGCCAGCAGGGACAGGGACAATGAGCAGTTCTTC
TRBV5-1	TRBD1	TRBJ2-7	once	CASSFDWDSYEQYF	TGCGCCAGCAGCTTTGATTGGGACAGCTACGAGCAGTACTTC